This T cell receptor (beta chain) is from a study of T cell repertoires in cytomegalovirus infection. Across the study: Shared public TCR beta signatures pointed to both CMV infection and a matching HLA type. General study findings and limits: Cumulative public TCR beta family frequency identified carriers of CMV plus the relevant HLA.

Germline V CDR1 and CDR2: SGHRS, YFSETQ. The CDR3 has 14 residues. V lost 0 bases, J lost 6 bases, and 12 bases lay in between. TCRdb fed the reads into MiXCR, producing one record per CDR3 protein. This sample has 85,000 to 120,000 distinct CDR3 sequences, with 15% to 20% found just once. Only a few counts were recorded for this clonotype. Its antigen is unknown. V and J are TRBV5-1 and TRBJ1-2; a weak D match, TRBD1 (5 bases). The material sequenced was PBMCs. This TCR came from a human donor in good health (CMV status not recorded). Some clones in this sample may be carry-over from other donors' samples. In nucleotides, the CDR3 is TGCGCCAGCAGCTTGGAGGCGGGGGTTGATGGCTACACCTTC. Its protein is CASSLEAGVDGYTF.